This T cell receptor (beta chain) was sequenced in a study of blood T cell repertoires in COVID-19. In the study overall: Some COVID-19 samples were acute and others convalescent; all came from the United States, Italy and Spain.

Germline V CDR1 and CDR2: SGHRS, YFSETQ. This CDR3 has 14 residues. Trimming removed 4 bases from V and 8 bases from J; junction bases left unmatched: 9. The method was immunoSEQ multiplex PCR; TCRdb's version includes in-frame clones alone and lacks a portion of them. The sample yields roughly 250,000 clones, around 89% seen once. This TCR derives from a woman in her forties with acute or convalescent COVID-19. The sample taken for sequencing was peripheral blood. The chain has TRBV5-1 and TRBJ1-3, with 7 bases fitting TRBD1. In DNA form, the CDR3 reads TGCGCCAGCAGCATTCGACAGGGTAGTGACACCATATATTTT. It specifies CASSIRQGSDTIYF.